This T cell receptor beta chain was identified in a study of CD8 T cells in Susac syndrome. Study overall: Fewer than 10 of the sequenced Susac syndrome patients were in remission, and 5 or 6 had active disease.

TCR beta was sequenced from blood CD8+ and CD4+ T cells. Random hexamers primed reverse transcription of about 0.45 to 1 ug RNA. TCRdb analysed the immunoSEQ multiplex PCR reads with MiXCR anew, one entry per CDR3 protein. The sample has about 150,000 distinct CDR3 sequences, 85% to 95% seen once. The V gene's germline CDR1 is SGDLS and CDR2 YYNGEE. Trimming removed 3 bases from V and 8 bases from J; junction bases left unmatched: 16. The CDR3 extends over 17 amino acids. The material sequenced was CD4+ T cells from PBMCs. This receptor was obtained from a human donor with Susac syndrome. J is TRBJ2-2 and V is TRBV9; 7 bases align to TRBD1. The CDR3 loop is CASSAETGTLSTGELFF. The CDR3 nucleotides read TGTGCCAGCAGCGCAGAGACAGGGACGTTGTCTACTGGGGAGCTGTTTTTT.